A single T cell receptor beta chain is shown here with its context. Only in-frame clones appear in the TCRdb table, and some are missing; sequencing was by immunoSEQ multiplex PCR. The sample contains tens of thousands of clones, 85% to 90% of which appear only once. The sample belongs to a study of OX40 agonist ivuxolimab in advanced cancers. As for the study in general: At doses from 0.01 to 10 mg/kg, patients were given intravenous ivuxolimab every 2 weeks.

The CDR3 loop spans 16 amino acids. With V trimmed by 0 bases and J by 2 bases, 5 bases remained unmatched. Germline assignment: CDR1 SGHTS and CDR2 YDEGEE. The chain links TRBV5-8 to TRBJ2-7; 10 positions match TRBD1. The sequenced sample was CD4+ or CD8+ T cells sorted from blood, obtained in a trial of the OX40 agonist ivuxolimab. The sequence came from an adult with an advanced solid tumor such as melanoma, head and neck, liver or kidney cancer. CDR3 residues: CASSLARGTGAYEQYF. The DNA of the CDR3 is TGTGCCAGCAGCTTGGCCCGGGGGACAGGGGCCTACGAGCAGTACTTC.